This T cell receptor (beta chain) was captured in a study of blood T cell repertoires in COVID-19. Per the original methods: Reference gene primer amplification in the assay estimated nucleated cell counts. The protocol was immunoSEQ multiplex PCR, while the TCRdb copy is restricted to in-frame clones and leaves out a portion. Clonal size and the V and J genes are those of that table, whereas D and trimming came from the DNA. The table includes about 360,000 clones, 70% to 90% detected once. J lost 4 bases, V lost 0 bases, and 4 bases had no gene match. The germline gives CDR1 MNHEY, CDR2 SVGAGI. CDR3 length: 15 amino acids.

The sequence derives from a human donor in a cohort sampled during active COVID-19. This chain uses TRBV6-5 with TRBJ2-7; 9 bases are shared with TRBD1. Sequencing was done on a sample of peripheral blood. The CDR3 here is CASSYSRTGEYEQYF. The CDR3 nucleotides are TGTGCCAGCAGTTACTCCCGGACAGGGGAGTACGAGCAGTACTTC.